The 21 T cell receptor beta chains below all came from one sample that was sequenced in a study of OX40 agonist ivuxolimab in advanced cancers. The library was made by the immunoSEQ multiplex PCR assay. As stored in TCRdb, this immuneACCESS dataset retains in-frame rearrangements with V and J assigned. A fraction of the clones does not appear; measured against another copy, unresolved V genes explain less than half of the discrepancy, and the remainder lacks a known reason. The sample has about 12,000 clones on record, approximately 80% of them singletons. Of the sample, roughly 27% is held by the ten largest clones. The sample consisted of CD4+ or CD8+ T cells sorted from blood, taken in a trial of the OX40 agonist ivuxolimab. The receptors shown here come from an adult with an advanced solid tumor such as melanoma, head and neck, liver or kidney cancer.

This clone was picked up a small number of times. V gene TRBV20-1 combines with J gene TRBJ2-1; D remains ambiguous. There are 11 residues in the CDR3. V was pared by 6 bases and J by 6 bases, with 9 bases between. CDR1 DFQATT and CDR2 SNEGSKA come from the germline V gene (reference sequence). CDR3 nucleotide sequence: TGCAGTGCCAGCCCTTCCAATGAGCAGTTCTTC. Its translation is CSASPSNEQFF.

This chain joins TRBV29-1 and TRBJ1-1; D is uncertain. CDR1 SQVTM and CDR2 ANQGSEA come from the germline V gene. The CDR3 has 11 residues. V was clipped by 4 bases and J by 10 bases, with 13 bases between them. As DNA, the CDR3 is TGCAGCGTTGGGATATTTGGAGGAGCTTTCTTT. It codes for CSVGIFGGAFF.

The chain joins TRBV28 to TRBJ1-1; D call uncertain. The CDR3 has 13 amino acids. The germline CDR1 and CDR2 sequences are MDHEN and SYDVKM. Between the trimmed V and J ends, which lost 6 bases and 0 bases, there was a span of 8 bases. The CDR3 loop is CASRMTLNTEAFF. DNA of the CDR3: TGTGCCAGCAGGATGACCCTGAACACTGAAGCTTTCTTT.

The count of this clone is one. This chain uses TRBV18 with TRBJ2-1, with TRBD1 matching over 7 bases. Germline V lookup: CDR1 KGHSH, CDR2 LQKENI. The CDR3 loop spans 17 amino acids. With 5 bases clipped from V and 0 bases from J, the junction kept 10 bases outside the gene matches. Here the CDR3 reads CASSTWDRGASYNEQFF. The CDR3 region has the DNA TGTGCCAGCTCAACCTGGGACAGAGGGGCCTCCTACAATGAGCAGTTCTTC.

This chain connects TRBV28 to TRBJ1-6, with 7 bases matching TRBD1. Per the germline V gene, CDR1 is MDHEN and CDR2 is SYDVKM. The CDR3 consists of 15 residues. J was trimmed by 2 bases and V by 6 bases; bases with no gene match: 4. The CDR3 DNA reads TGTGCCAGCAGCCCGACAGGGACCTATAATTCACCCCTCCACTTT. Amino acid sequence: CASSPTGTYNSPLHF.

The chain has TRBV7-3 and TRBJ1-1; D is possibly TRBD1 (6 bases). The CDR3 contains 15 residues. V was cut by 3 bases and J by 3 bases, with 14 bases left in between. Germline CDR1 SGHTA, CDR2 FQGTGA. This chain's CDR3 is CASSFSGGADTEAFF. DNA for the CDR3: TGTGCCAGCAGCTTTTCGGGGGGCGCGGACACTGAAGCTTTCTTT.

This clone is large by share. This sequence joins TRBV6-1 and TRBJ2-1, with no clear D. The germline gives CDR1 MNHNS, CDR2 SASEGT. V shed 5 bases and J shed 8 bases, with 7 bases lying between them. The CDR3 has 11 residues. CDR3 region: CASSQTHEQFF. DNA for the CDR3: TGTGCCAGCAGTCAGACGCATGAGCAGTTCTTC.

As DNA, the CDR3 is TGTGCCAGCAGCCCCCGCCCGAACACTGAAGCTTTCTTT. Encoded protein: CASSPRPNTEAFF. The V call is TRBV21-1, the J call TRBJ1-1. TRBV21-1 is a documented pseudogene. This CDR3 spans 13 amino acids.

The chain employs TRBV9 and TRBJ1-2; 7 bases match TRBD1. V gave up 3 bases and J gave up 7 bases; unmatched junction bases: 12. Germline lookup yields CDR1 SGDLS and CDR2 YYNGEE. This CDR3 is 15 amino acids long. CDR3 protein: CASSGQTGSVGGYTF. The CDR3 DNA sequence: TGTGCCAGCAGCGGTCAGACAGGGAGCGTAGGTGGCTACACCTTC.

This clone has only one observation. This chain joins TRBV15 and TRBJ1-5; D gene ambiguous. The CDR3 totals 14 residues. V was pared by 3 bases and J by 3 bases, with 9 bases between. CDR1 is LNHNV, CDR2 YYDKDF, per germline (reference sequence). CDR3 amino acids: CATSSPKYNQPQHF. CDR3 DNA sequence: TGTGCCACCAGCAGCCCCAAGTACAATCAGCCCCAGCATTTT.

This CDR3 reads CASSPTGTRGALVGNTIYF. The CDR3 nucleotides read TGTGCCAGCAGCCCTACAGGGACCCGGGGCGCTCTCGTAGGAAACACCATATATTTT. The chain joins TRBV7-9 to TRBJ1-3; D is perhaps TRBD1 (6 bases). V gave up 5 bases and J gave up 4 bases, with 27 bases separating them. The CDR3 contains 19 residues. Germline lookup yields CDR1 SEHNR and CDR2 FQNEAQ (reference sequence).

The CDR3 nucleotides are TGTGCCAGCAGTCCCTTATCGGACAGAGGCACAGATACGCAGTATTTT. It specifies CASSPLSDRGTDTQYF. The chain links TRBV28 to TRBJ2-3, with D maybe TRBD1 (6 bases). Germline V gene lookup returns CDR1 MDHEN and CDR2 SYDVKM. This CDR3 comprises 16 residues. V was cut by 5 bases and J by 1 base, with 16 bases left in between. The whole variable domain, remainder taken from reference TRBV28 and TRBJ2-3, is DVKVTQSSRYLVKRTGEKVFLECVQDMDHENMFWYRQDPGLGLRLIYFSYDVKMKEKGDIPEGYSVSREKKERFSLILESASTNQTSMYLCASSPLSDRGTDTQYFGPGTRLTVL.

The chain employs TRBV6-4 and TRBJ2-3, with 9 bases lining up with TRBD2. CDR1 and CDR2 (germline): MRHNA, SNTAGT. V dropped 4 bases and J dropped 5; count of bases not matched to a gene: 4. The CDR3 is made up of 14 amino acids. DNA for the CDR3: TGTGCCAGCAGTGCGAGCGGGGGGTTAGATACGCAGTATTTT. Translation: CASSASGGLDTQYF.

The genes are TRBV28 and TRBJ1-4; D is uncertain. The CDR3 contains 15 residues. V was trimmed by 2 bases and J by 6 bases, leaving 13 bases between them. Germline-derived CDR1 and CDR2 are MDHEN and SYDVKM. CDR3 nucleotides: TGTGCCAGCAGTTTACGTGGGGTGGGATATGAAAAACTGTTTTTT. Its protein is CASSLRGVGYEKLFF.

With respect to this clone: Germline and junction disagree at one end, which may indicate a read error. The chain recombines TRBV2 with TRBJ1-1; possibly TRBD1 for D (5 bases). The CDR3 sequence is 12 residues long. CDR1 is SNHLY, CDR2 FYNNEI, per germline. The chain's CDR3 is CASREGGAEAFF. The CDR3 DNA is TGTGCCAGCAGGGAAGGAGGGGCTGAAGCTTTCTTT.

The CDR3: CASSLLPGELFF. CDR3 DNA sequence: TGTGCCAGCAGCTTACTTCCCGGGGAGCTGTTTTTT. This chain connects TRBV11-2 to TRBJ2-2; D ambiguous. Between the trimmed V and J ends, which lost 2 bases and 6 bases, there was a span of 4 bases. From germline, CDR1 is SGHAT and CDR2 FQNNGV. CDR3 length: 12 residues.

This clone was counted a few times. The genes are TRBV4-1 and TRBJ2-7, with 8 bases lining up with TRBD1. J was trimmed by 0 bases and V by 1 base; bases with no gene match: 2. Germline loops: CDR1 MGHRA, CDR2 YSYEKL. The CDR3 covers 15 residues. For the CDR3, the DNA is TGCGCCAGCAGCCAAGGGACAGGGCTCTCCTACGAGCAGTACTTC. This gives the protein CASSQGTGLSYEQYF.

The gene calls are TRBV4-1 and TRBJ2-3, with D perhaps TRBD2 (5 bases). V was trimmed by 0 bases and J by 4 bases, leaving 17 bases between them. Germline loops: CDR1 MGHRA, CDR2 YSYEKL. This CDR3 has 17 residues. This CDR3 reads CASSQEGLADGADTQYF. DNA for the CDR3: TGCGCCAGCAGCCAAGAGGGCCTAGCTGACGGGGCAGATACGCAGTATTTT.

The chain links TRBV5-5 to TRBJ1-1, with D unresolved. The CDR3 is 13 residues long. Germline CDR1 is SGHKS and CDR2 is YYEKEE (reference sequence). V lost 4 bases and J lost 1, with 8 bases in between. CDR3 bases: TGTGCCAGCAGCGTTAACTCGAACACTGAAGCTTTCTTT. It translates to CASSVNSNTEAFF.

The CDR3 spells CASSGVGRDYEQYF. In DNA, the CDR3 is TGTGCCAGCAGTGGAGTAGGACGGGACTACGAGCAGTACTTC. The V call is TRBV5-6, the J call TRBJ2-7; a weak D match, TRBD2 (5 bases). The germline V gene has CDR1 SGHDT and CDR2 YYEEEE. This CDR3 has 14 amino acids. V was shortened by 5 bases and J by 3 bases, with 15 bases between the two germline ends.

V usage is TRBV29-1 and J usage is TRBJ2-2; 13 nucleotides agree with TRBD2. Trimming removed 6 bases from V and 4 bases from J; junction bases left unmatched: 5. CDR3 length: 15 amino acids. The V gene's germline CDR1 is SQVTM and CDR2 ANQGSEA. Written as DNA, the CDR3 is TGCAGCGTCTGGACTAGCGGGAGCCTCACCGGGGAGCTGTTTTTT. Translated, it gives CSVWTSGSLTGELFF.